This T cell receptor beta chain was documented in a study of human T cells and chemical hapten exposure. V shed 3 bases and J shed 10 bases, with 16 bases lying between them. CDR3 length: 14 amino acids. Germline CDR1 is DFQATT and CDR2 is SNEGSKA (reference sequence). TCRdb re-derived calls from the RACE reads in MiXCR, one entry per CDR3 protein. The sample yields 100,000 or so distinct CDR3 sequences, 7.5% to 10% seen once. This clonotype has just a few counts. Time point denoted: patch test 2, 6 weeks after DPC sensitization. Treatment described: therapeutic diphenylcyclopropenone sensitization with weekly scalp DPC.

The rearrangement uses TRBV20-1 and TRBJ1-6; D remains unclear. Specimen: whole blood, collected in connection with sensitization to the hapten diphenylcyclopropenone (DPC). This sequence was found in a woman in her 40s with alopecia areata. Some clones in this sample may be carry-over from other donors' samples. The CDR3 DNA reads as TGCAGTGCTAGGGAGTCTGGGAGAACCTCACCCCTCCACTTT. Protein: CSARESGRTSPLHF.